This entry features one TCR beta chain sequence. This entry comes from a study of blood T cell repertoires in COVID-19. The overall study: The United States, Italy and Spain provided the acute and convalescent COVID-19 samples. T cells, B-cell-depleted T cells, or PBMCs supplied cDNA or gDNA.

Authors' analysis steps: Reference gene primer amplification gave nucleated cell count estimates. Profiling relied on immunoSEQ multiplex PCR, and the TCRdb table lists in-frame clones only, not all of them. That table furnishes V, J and clone size, whereas the DNA furnished D and trimming. Among 390,000 or so clones, 70% to 90% were seen once, and the ten largest hold about 10%. CDR1 is SGDLS, CDR2 YYNGEE, per germline. The CDR3 is 15 residues long. V gave up 3 bases and J gave up 8 bases; unmatched junction bases: 5. Sequences were obtained from peripheral blood. This receptor was identified in a woman in her 30s with COVID-19, enrolled during active disease. The V and J genes are TRBV9 and TRBJ2-1, with 13 bases matching TRBD2. CDR3 amino acids: CASSDGLAGVDEQFF. For the CDR3, the DNA is TGTGCCAGCAGCGATGGACTAGCGGGAGTAGATGAGCAGTTCTTC.